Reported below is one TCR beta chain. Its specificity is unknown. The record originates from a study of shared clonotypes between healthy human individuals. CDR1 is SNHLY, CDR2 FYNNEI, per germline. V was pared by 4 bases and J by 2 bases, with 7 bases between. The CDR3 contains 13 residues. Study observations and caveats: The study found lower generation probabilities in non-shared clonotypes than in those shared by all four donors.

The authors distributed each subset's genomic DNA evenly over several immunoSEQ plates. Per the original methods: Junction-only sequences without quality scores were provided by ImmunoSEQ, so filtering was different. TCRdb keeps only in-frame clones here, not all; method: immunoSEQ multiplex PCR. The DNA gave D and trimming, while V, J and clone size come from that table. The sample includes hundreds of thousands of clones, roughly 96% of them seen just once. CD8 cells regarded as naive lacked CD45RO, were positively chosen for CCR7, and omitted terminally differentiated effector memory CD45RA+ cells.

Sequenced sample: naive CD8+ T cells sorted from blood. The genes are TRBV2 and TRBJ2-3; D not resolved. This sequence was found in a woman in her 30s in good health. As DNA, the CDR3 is TGTGCCAGCAGTGTTATGGTCACAGATACGCAGTATTTT. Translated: CASSVMVTDTQYF.